The source of this T cell receptor (beta chain) is a study of identical twins. TCRdb processed the 5' RACE reads anew with MiXCR; each CDR3 protein has one entry. This sample has about 200,000 distinct CDR3 sequences, with approximately 8.3% found just once. This clonotype was detected ten times or more. Trimming at V came to 5 bases and at J to 6 bases, leaving 5 bases not matched to a gene. This CDR3 has 15 residues. The germline V gene encodes CDR1 SEHNR and CDR2 FQNEAQ (reference sequence). These data were also filed under a second study, of yellow fever vaccine responses in identical twins.

The source material was memory (CD45RO+) T cells sorted from blood. This clonotype was obtained from a woman younger than 30 in good health. This chain joins TRBV7-9 and TRBJ1-5; TRBD1 agrees at 12 bases. CDR3 nucleotide sequence: TGTGCCAGCAGCGAGGGACAGGGGGCGAGTCAGCCCCAGCATTTT. It yields the protein CASSEGQGASQPQHF.